The sequence of this T cell receptor beta chain was determined in a study of Graves' ophthalmopathy and Graves' hyperthyroidism. Study background: Peripheral blood was gathered at the point of initial diagnosis, before any treatment started.

It was from about 10 ml of fresh peripheral blood that the PBMCs came. RNA transcripts were the template, and TCR beta CDR3 regions were amplified from them. First-round RT-PCR employed HTBI primers, with a second-round multiplex PCR after it. TCRdb passed the multiplex PCR reads through MiXCR, listing each CDR3 protein once. The table records approximately 700,000 distinct CDR3 sequences, 40% of them present only once. Regarding the study as a whole: Predictions made by the model for ophthalmopathy progression reached 65% to 71% sensitivity and about 72% specificity. Blood samples also showed most expanded thyroid clonotypes exceeding 0.001 frequency.

The CDR3 covers 17 residues. With V trimmed by 4 bases and J by 7 bases, 17 bases remained unmatched. Germline assignment: CDR1 SGHAT and CDR2 FQDESV (reference sequence). Turning to this clonotype: Its specificity is unknown.

This receptor was obtained from an adult man with Graves' ophthalmopathy. The source material was peripheral blood. The V and J genes are TRBV11-1 and TRBJ2-7, with 9 bases identical to TRBD2. The CDR3 region has the DNA TGTGCCAGCAGCTCCTCCCTGACTACTAGCGGGTACATAGAGCAGTACTTC. Translation gives CASSSSLTTSGYIEQYF.